The clone carrying this T cell receptor (beta chain) has a count of ten or more. Its matching antigen is unknown. TCRdb lists a protein that is different at residue 12 from the translated DNA; the protein given here uses the DNA translation. Genes and germline are mouse. Read data end 3 residues before the CDR3 end; the end is taken from the germline J gene. Cell sorting was performed on pooled cutaneous lymph node cells with CD4, CD8alpha, NKG2D, NKG2ACE and other markers. Trimming shortened V by 2 bases and J by 0 bases, and 6 bases separated the two germline ends. The CDR3 covers 15 residues. CDR1 is NNHDY, CDR2 SYVADS, per germline. This sample was taken from a study of CD8+ T cells in alopecia areata. For the study at large: Skin grafts from approximately 6-12-month-old C3H/HeJ donors with spontaneous alopecia were placed on roughly 6-11-week-old female C3H/HeJ mice.

Overall study results and limits: Compared with mice, patients displayed less clear TCR sharing, possibly for HLA-related reasons. Sequencing of scalp samples also includes resident alphabeta T cells from normal skin.

cDNA reverse transcribed from extracted RNA served as the sequencing template. Here immunoSEQ multiplex PCR was the method, and the copy in TCRdb shows in-frame clones only, minus some. In total the sample includes 15,000 to 20,000 clones, none of them seen once. The sequence was obtained from a C3H/HeJ mouse with alopecia areata. The mice in this strain carry MHC haplotype H2-k. Sample: CD8+ T cells sorted from a lymph node. The rearrangement links TRBV13-3 to TRBJ1-6; unclear D gene. TRBJ1-6 is assigned to the ORF class and has an uncertain function. Incomplete CDR3 DNA: TGTGCCAGCAGTGAATCCAGTTCCTATAATTCGCCC. Translated, it gives CASSESSSYNSP. The whole CDR3 protein reads CASSESSSYNSPLYF.